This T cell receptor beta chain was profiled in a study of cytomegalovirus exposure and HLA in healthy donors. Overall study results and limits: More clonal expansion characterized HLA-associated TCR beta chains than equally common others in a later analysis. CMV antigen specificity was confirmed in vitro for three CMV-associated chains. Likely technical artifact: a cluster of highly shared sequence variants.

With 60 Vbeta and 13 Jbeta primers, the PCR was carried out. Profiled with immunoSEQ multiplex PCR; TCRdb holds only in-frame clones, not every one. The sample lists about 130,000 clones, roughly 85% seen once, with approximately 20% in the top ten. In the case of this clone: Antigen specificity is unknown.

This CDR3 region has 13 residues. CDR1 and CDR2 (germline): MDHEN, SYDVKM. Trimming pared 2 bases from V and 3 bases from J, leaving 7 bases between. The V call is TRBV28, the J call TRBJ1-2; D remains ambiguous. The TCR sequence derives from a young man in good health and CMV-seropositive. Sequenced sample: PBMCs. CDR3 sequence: CASSLLSDYGYTF. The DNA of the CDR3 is TGTGCCAGCAGTTTACTTTCGGACTATGGCTACACCTTC.